Below are 5 T cell receptor beta chains sequenced from a single sample in a study of T-cell reconstitution after alpha-beta-depleted transplantation in children (dated by TCRdb to about 2016). The sample's treatment or condition label, in plain terms: allogeneic hematopoietic cell transplantation with graft depleted of TCRalphabeta T cells and CD19 B cells. Library creation used PCR. Reads for this sample came from an Illumina HiSeq 2500. TCR libraries were prepared with molecular barcoding, using unique molecular identifiers to normalize TCRbeta repertoire quantification. TCRdb handled the public reads itself, with Q25 trimming in fastp and clone calling in MiXCR, and kept productive beta chains. Duplicate CDR3 protein sequences are folded into a single record with the most common DNA and genes. This sample comprises 350,000 to 500,000 distinct CDR3 sequences, over 40% of them detected only once. The leading ten clones occupy 27% of the sample.

Specimen: PBMCs, collected before TCRalphabeta/CD19-depleted stem cell transplant. These receptors were collected from a girl aged 2 to 9 with aplastic anemia, due to receive a stem cell transplant.

This chain connects TRBV9 to TRBJ2-1; 12 nucleotides match TRBD2. The CDR3 extends over 17 amino acids. J gave up 2 bases and V 4 bases, and 7 bases lay outside the gene matches. CDR1 and CDR2 (germline): SGDLS, YYNGEE. CDR3 bases: TGTGCCAGCAGCCTCGGACTAGCGGGGCCACCCTACAATGAGCAGTTCTTC. This translates into CASSLGLAGPPYNEQFF.

J is TRBJ2-7 and V is TRBV20-1, with D uncertain. CDR3 size: 15 residues. Germline-derived CDR1 and CDR2 are DFQATT and SNEGSKA (reference sequence). Deletions cut 1 base from V and 2 bases from J, with 15 bases between. The DNA for the CDR3 is TGCAGTGCTAGAGGAAGGGCTATCTCTGCCTACGAGCAGTACTTC. Protein sequence: CSARGRAISAYEQYF.

The V gene is TRBV20-1, the J gene TRBJ2-1, with 8 bases aligning to TRBD2. The CDR3 is made up of 17 amino acids. J was trimmed by 3 bases and V by 0 bases; bases with no gene match: 10. Per the germline V gene, CDR1 is DFQATT and CDR2 is SNEGSKA (reference sequence). The CDR3 region has the DNA TGCAGTGCTAGAGATCTGTTCGGGGGGGTTGTCTACAATGAGCAGTTCTTC. This translates into CSARDLFGGVVYNEQFF.

The chain uses TRBV30 and TRBJ1-2; D may be TRBD1 (5 bases). V lost 4 bases and J lost 5, with 14 bases in between. Germline assignment: CDR1 GTSNPN and CDR2 SVGIG (reference sequence). The CDR3 has 13 residues. The CDR3 region is CAWTSGPIYGYTF. CDR3 nucleotides: TGTGCCTGGACCTCAGGGCCGATATATGGCTACACCTTC.

The CDR3 protein is CASGLGQGVSFF. CDR3 DNA sequence: TGTGCCAGCGGCTTAGGACAGGGGGTTTCATTCTTC. V and J are TRBV3-1 and TRBJ2-1, with 10 positions matching TRBD1. The J segment lost 16 bases and the V segment lost 8 bases, leaving 11 bases of the junction unmatched. Germline values: CDR1 LGHDT, CDR2 YNNKEL (reference sequence). The CDR3 length is 12 residues.